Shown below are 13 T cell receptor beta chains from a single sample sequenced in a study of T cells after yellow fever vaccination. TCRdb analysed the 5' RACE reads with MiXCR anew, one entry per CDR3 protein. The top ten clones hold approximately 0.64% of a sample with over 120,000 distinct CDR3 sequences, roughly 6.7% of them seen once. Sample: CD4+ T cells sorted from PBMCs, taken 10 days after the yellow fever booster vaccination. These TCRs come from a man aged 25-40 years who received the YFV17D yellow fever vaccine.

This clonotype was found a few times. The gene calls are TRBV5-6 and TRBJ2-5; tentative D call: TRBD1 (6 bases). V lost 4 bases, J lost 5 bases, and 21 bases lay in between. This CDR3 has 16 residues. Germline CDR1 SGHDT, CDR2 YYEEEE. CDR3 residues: CASSLWDTLSGETQYF. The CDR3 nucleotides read TGTGCCAGCAGCCTCTGGGACACCCTCTCAGGGGAGACCCAGTACTTC.

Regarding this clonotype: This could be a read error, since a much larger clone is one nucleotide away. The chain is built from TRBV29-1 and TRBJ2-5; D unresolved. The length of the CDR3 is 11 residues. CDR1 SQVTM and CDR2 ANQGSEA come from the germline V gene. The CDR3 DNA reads TGCAGCGGTGAAGACCAAGAGACCCAGTACTTC. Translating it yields CSGEDQETQYF.

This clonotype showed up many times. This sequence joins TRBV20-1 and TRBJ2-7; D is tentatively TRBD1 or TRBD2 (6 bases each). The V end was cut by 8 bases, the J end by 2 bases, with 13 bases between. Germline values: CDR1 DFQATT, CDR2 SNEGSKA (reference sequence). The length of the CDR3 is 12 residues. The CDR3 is CSPSGEAYEQYF. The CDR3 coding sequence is TGCAGTCCTTCAGGGGAGGCCTACGAGCAGTACTTC.

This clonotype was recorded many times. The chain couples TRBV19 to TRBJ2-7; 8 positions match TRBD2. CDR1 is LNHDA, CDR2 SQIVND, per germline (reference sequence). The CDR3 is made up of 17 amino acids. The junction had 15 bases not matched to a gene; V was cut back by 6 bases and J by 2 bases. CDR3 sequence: CASRHIEIAGRTYEQYF. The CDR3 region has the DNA TGTGCCAGTAGACATATCGAAATAGCGGGACGCACCTACGAGCAGTACTTC. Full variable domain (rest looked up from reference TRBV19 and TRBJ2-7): DGGITQSPKYLFRKEGQNVTLSCEQNLNHDAMYWYRQDPGQGLRLIYYSQIVNDFQKGDIAEGYSVSREKKESFPLTVTSAQKNPTAFYLCASRHIEIAGRTYEQYFGPGTRLTVT.

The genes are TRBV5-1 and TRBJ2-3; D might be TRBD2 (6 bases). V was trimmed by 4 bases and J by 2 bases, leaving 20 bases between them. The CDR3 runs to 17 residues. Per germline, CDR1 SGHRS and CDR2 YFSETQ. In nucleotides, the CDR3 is TGCGCCAGCAGCCGATCGTCGGGAGAGATCTACACAGATACGCAGTATTTT. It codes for CASSRSSGEIYTDTQYF.

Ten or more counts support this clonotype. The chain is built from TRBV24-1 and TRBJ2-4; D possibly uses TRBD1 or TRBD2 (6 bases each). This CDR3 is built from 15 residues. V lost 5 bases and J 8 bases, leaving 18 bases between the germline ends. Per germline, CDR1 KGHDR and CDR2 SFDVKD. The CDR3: CATSVGRQAIHIQYF. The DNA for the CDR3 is TGTGCCACCAGTGTCGGGAGACAGGCGATACACATTCAGTACTTC.

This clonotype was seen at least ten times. DNA of the CDR3: TGTGCCAGCAGTTACTCGTCGGGACAGATGATAGCGGGAGGGCCGGAGGAGACCCAGTACTTC. Its translation is CASSYSSGQMIAGGPEETQYF. The chain employs TRBV6-2 or TRBV6-3 and TRBJ2-5, with 11 nucleotides matching TRBD2. The CDR3 length is 21 residues. CDR1 and CDR2 from the germline V gene are MNHEY and SVGEGT. Trimming removed 0 bases from V and 5 bases from J; junction bases left unmatched: 20.

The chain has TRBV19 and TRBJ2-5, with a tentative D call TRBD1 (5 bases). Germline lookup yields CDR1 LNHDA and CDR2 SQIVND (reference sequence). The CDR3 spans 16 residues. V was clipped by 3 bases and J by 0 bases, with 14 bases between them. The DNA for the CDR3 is TGTGCCAGTAGTATTAGGGGTGGACAAAACCAAGAGACCCAGTACTTC. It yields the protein CASSIRGGQNQETQYF.

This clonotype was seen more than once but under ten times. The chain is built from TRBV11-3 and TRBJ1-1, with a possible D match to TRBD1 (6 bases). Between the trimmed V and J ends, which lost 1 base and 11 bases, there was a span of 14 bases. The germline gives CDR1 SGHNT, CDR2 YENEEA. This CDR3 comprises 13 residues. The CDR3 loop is CASSLGPRGAAFF. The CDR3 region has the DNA TGTGCCAGCAGCTTAGGGCCGAGGGGGGCTGCTTTCTTT.

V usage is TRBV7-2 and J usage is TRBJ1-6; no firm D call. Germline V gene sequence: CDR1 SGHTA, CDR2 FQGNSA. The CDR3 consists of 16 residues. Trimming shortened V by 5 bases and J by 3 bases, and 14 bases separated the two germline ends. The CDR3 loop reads CASSLLQPFYNSPLHF. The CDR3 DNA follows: TGTGCCAGCAGCCTATTACAGCCCTTCTATAATTCACCCCTCCACTTT. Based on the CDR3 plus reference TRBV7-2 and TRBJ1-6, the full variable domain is GAGVSQSPSNKVTEKGKDVELRCDPISGHTALYWYRQSLGQGLEFLIYFQGNSAPDKSGLPSDRFSAERTGGSVSTLTIQRTQQEDSAVYLCASSLLQPFYNSPLHFGNGTRLTVT.

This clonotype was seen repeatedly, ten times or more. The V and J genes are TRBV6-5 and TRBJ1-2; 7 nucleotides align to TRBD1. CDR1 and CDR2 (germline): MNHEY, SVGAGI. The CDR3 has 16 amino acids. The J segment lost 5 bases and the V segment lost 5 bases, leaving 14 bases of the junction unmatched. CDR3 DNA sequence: TGTGCCAGCAGTCCCCGACCGCTGACAGGGTTTTATGGCTACACCTTC. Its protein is CASSPRPLTGFYGYTF.

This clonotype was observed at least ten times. The CDR3 nucleotides read TGTGCCTGGAGTTTCTACAGGGCTAGAGAGCAGTTCTTC. Its translation is CAWSFYRAREQFF. The V call is TRBV30, the J call TRBJ2-1; maybe TRBD1 (6 bases). Germline V gene lookup returns CDR1 GTSNPN and CDR2 SVGIG (reference sequence). V was clipped by 2 bases and J by 10 bases, with 15 bases between them. This CDR3 has 13 residues.

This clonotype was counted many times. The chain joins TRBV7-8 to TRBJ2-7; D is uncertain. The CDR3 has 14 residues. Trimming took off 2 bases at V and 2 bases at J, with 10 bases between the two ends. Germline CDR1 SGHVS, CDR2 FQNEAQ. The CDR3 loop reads CASSLRTATYEQYF. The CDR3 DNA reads TGTGCCAGCAGCTTACGGACGGCGACCTACGAGCAGTACTTC. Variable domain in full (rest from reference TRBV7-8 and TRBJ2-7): GAGVSQSPRYKVAKRGQDVALRCDPISGHVSLFWYQQALGQGPEFLTYFQNEAQLDKSGLPSDRFFAERPEGSVSTLKIQRTQQEDSAVYLCASSLRTATYEQYFGPGTRLTVT.